The clone carrying this T cell receptor beta chain has at least ten counts. The data stem from a study of regulatory T cells in long-lasting Graves disease. Researchers made TCR beta libraries by using iRepertoire HTBI primers and running Arm-PCR on CDR3 regions. Via MiXCR, TCRdb re-called the multiplex PCR reads, giving one row per CDR3 protein. The data show about 620,000 distinct CDR3 sequences, 16% seen once. The time point was: newly diagnosed GD, antithyroid drugs for less than 3 months. Scientists built the TCR library using RNA that was extracted from PBMCs. This CDR3 is 15 amino acids long. The V gene lost 6 bases and the J gene lost 4 bases, with 16 bases spanning the gap. CDR1 is MDHEN, CDR2 SYDVKM, per germline. This sample also belongs to another study, concerning T cells in Graves' hyperthyroidism and ophthalmopathy.

This clonotype was obtained from a woman in her 30s with Graves disease. The rearrangement uses TRBV28 and TRBJ2-1, with a possible D match to TRBD2 (6 bases). The sample consisted of peripheral blood mononuclear cells (PBMCs), taken at new diagnosis, from a patient treated with antithyroid drugs. CDR3 nucleotides: TGTGCCAGCAGCCAGGACGGGGGACGGTACAATGAGCAGTTCTTC. Encoded protein: CASSQDGGRYNEQFF.